This T cell receptor (beta chain) derives from a study of T cell responses to AZD1222 COVID-19 vaccine (dated by TCRdb to the early 2020s). Regarding the research as a whole: TCR sequencing was performed for 230 to 250 trial participants, of whom about 210 were given two doses of AZD1222 and around 26 were given two doses of MenACWY control vaccine. Trial participants were enrolled by age into subgroups of 18-55, 56-69 and 70-plus years, and around 140, 26 and 57 TCR-sequenced participants, respectively, were included in these subgroups. Results the study describes overall, beyond this receptor: Participants were mostly white British and included more females than males, and it was suggested by the authors that clonal diversity may have been underestimated. Epitopes outside the regions mutated in the B.1.351 and B.1.1.7 variants were reportedly recognized by nearly half of the unique spike-specific TCRs. After two AZD1222 doses, both the breadth and the depth of spike-specific TCRs were significantly higher than at day 0 and than in MenACWY recipients. No day 14 peak-response samples were available, so repertoires were characterized only after the peak T cell response. In the small 56-69-year group, the increase in depth fell short of significance, most likely because of low power. The whole spike protein was spanned by vaccine-associated CD4 TCRs, and dominant responses were seen in regions 160-218 and 743-854. Conclusions about previously exposed vaccinees are limited because only six or seven AZD1222 recipients were SARS-CoV-2 seropositive at baseline.

Taken with the paper, the label for time point translates to: about 28 days (+/-7) after the second vaccine dose. Because spike-specific TCR depth and breadth did not differ between the two schedules, AZD1222 recipients who got a second dose at roughly 4 weeks were pooled with those who got a second dose at roughly 12 weeks. Samples from vaccinated people were obtained from the UK trials COV001 and COV002, which included a single-blind randomized controlled phase 2/3 trial of AZD1222 (ChAdOx1 nCoV-19) in healthy adults. Trial participant PBMC samples were collected at day 0 and day 28 after the second dose for TCRbeta chain sequencing. CDR1 and CDR2, looked up from the germline V gene, are WSHSY and SAAADI. The CDR3 measures 13 amino acids from cysteine to phenylalanine. Only the CDR3 DNA is retained, 39 bases long and in frame from the first base. The germline ends are 14 bases apart after V is trimmed by 7 bases and J by 5 bases.

To note about this clone: Its recognized antigen is unknown. Per-base qualities were not stored, and no clone one base away is much larger.

The CDR3 regions of human TCRbeta chains were analyzed by immunosequencing. On the study's bioinformatics: Repertoire TCRs were checked for matches against a reference library of SARS-CoV-2-specific TCRs that had been generated using the MIRA antigen-specificity platform. Breadth was defined as the fraction of unique TCRs that were SARS-CoV-2-associated. Depth was defined as the fraction of total T cells that were SARS-CoV-2-associated. Using the MIRA data, every spike-specific TCR was mapped to the spike region that the TCR reacted to and assigned to either a CD4 or a CD8 class. Log10-transformed breadth and depth values were compared by one-way ANOVA with Sidak's multiple comparisons tests. The table comes from immuneACCESS by way of TCRdb, which keeps in-frame sequences with V and J called. Part of the clones is missing from these tables; in studies checked, under half for an unresolved V gene and the rest for unknown reasons. V and J calls and clone size are those listed in that table; D and trimming were worked out from the DNA. In this sample the table shows around 110,000 clones, over 80% of which occur a single time. The ten top clones hold roughly 5.6% of the sample.

The sample was peripheral blood, taken 28 days after the second AZD1222 dose. The chain employs TRBV10-2 and TRBJ2-5; no D segment can be confidently identified. The source is an adult who received the AZD1222 COVID-19 vaccine. The nucleotide sequence reads TGCGCCAGCACCCCGGGTCCCAGGGAGACCCAGTACTTC. This is translated as CASTPGPRETQYF.